This T cell receptor beta chain originates from a study of shared clonotypes between healthy human individuals. CD4+ cell separation produced CD45RA+ naive and CD45RA-negative memory subsets. The assay used deep level. As handled by the study authors: Quality scores were absent from the junction-only immunoSEQ sequences, so filtering differed. Libraries were prepared by immunoSEQ multiplex PCR; TCRdb keeps only in-frame clonotypes and omits some of them. That table gives V, J and clone size, and the DNA gave D and trimming. The table lists roughly 2.6 million clones, around nine tenths of them singletons, with around 0.14% in the top ten. As concerns this clone: Its antigen remains unknown.

Germline V CDR1 and CDR2: SEHNR, FQNEAQ (reference sequence). CDR3 length equals 12 residues. Trimming cost V 6 bases and J 6 bases, with 11 bases left between them. Findings and caveats of the study: Among non-shared clonotypes, generation probabilities were lower than among those shared by all four donors.

The sample consisted of naive CD4+ T cells sorted from blood. Subset in this sample: CD45RA+ positively selected. The chain recombines TRBV7-9 with TRBJ1-1, with D tentatively TRBD1 (6 bases). This receptor was identified in a man younger than 35 in good health. For the CDR3, the DNA is TGTGCCAGCAGTTCAGGGGTGTCTGAAGCTTTCTTT. It translates to CASSSGVSEAFF.